The 3 T cell receptor beta chains in this list originate from one sample, sequenced in a study of shared clonotypes between healthy human individuals. Method: immunoSEQ multiplex PCR; TCRdb's copy keeps in-frame clones and lacks some. The sample records 2 million to 2.5 million clones, just under 95% being singletons. The sample taken for sequencing was naive CD4+ T cells from PBMCs. Subset of the sample: CD45RA+ positively selected. The receptors stem from a young man in good health. Some clones in this sample may be carry-over from other donors' samples.

The V call is TRBV29-1, the J call TRBJ2-7; weak D call: TRBD2 (7 bases). Germline-derived CDR1 and CDR2 are SQVTM and ANQGSEA. The V end lost 4 bases, the J end lost 3 bases, and 13 bases lay between the germline ends. The CDR3 consists of 13 residues. The CDR3 is CSVVAGALYEQYF. CDR3 coding DNA: TGCAGCGTTGTGGCGGGGGCTCTCTACGAGCAGTACTTC.

The chain couples TRBV29-1 to TRBJ2-3, with TRBD1 matching 8 bases. The V segment lost 7 bases and the J segment 4 bases; nucleotides outside the gene matches: 4. The CDR3 sequence is 12 residues long. Germline CDR1 and CDR2: SQVTM and ANQGSEA. DNA for the CDR3: TGCAGCGGACAGGGGTTGGCAGATACGCAGTATTTT. Amino acids: CSGQGLADTQYF.

As to this clone: Other DNA sequences in this specimen translate into the identical CDR3. The CDR3 loop is CASSLRGSGNTIYF. The CDR3 DNA reads TGTGCCAGCAGCTTGAGGGGGTCAGGAAACACCATATATTTT. This chain links TRBV5-4 with TRBJ1-3; D might be TRBD1 (6 bases). CDR3 length: 14 residues. Germline V gene data show CDR1 as SGHNT and CDR2 as YYREEE (reference sequence). Deletions cut 1 base from V and 4 bases from J, with 9 bases between.